This TCR beta chain appears in the sequencing data of a study of beta chain features in type 1 diabetes listed by TCRdb under 2018. Turning to the overall study: Patients and healthy donors did not differ in mean age, gender distribution, total cell number or subset yield. Across all samples, 107,917,701 sorted cells were examined, and cell number per subset correlated strongly with RNA yield. In the study, TCRB repertoires of sorted circulating CD4+ T cell subsets from recently diagnosed type 1 diabetes patients were compared with those of matched healthy donors. Regulatory and stem cell-like memory subsets were isolated from only 8 patients and about eight healthy donors, whereas naive and central memory subsets came from all 30 or so donors.

This clone was seen ten or more times. Its cognate antigen has yet to be identified. One base away there is no much larger clone; base qualities are not given. Each donor gave one peripheral blood draw, averaging roughly 120 mL, which was collected into heparinised tubes. A BD FACSAria II was used to sort naive, central memory, regulatory and stem cell-like memory CD4+ T cells with a panel that included CD45RO, CCR7, CD25, CD127, CD95 and CD27. All sorted populations exceeded 95% purity. PBMCs were isolated immediately by Lymphoprep density gradient centrifugation and stained directly without culture. So that batch effects would be minimized, each experiment stained and sorted samples in pairs, pairing one healthy donor with one patient. Study-wide conclusions, independent of this receptor: Naive, central memory and regulatory TCRB repertoires appeared to be more similar among patients than among healthy donors. HLA sub-analyses involved small numbers of individuals, so any influence of HLA type on TCRB rearrangement remained unresolved. In all four CD4+ subsets, TCRB CDR3 length was moderately but significantly shorter in type 1 diabetes patients. Sequencing cDNA rather than genomic DNA could over-represent highly expressing activated cells, although activation and CD3 levels did not differ between groups. PCR might favor shorter templates, but patient and control samples were amplified and corrected together, so any skew would affect both groups equally. At VDJ recombination sites, type 1 diabetes patients had fewer insertions and more deleted nucleotides, which implies abnormalities in thymic rearrangement.

All of the isolated RNA was reverse transcribed with the High Capacity cDNA Reverse Transcription Kit, so expressed TCRB transcripts were sequenced. Deep immunoSEQ sequencing was applied to naive, central memory and regulatory T cell samples, giving an average of approximately 4 million total reads per sample. Sorted cells were lysed in RLT buffer, and RNA was extracted using DNase-treated RNeasy Micro or Mini kits according to cell number. Each cell subset was processed on its own to prevent cross-contamination, while patient and healthy donor samples were processed together. TCRB sequences were amplified from cDNA with the immunoSEQ multiplex PCR, producing 87-bp fragments spanning the CDR3 region. Sequencing of the amplicons was performed on the Illumina HiSeq platform. Regarding the original processing steps: Synthetic template baselines were used to correct PCR bias computationally, reads within Hamming distance 2 were collapsed, and singletons that could not be merged were discarded. Reads were aligned against IMGT so that V, D and J genes, CDR3 length and insertions or deletions at six rearrangement sites could be assigned. Within each subset, clonotype counts were normalized to sorted cell number, and only after that were true diversity and Gini coefficients computed with the tcR R package. Repertoire sharing was quantified using the overlap coefficient calculated on TCRB nucleotide sequences. Here the immuneACCESS table is served through TCRdb, limited to in-frame sequences with V and J called. Missing clones are a known gap in these copies; in checked studies unresolved V genes cover under half, and the rest lacks a known reason. D and trimming were read from the DNA, whereas the V and J calls and clone size are those reported in that table. The sample yields 100,000 to 150,000 clones; 17% were counted once. The ten biggest clones cover 2.6% of the sample.

The CDR3 measures 12 amino acids from cysteine to phenylalanine. Just the 36-base CDR3 DNA is kept, in frame starting at base 1. V lost 5 bases and J lost 7 bases; the stretch between them is 8 bases long. The germline V gene supplies CDR1 MNHEY and CDR2 SVGAGI. The chain uses TRBV6-5 and TRBJ1-4, with the D gene uncertain. The sequence was obtained from a man aged 18 to 29 with type 1 diabetes. Sequencing input: central memory CD4+ T cells from blood. In nucleotides, the sequence is TGTGCCAGCAGTACGGACGGTGAAAAACTGTTTTTT. Translated, this gives CASSTDGEKLFF.